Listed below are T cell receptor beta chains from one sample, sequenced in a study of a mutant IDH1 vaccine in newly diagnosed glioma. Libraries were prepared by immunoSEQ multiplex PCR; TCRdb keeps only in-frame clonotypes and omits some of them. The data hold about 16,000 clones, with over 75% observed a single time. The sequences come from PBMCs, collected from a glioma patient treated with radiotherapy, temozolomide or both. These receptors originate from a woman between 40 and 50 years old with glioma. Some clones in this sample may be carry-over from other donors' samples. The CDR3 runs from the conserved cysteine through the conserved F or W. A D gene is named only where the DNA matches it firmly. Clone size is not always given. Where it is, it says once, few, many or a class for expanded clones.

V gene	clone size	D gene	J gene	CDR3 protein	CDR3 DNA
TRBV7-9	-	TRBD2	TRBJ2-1	CASSLVVGREGQGEQFF	TGTGCCAGCAGCTTAGTTGTCGGGCGGGAGGGCCAGGGTGAGCAGTTCTTC
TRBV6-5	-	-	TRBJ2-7	CASRAGFKDEQYF	TGTGCCAGCCGGGCAGGGTTTAAGGACGAGCAGTACTTC
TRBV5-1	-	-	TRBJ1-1	CASSERGTEAFF	TGCGCCAGCAGCGAGAGGGGCACTGAAGCTTTCTTT
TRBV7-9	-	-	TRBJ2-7	CASSPNLLYSFEQYF	TGTGCCAGCAGTCCGAATCTCCTTTATTCATTCGAGCAGTACTTC
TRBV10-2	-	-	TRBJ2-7	CASSYHRETTYEQYF	TGCGCCAGCAGCTACCACAGGGAAACAACCTACGAGCAGTACTTC
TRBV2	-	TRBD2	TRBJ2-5	CASGGTSGRGETQYF	TGTGCCAGCGGTGGGACTAGCGGGAGAGGGGAGACCCAGTACTTC
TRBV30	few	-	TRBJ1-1	CAWSLGKNTEAFF	TGTGCCTGGAGTCTGGGGAAGAACACTGAAGCTTTCTTT
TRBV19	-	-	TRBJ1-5	CASRLRTSVNQPQHF	TGTGCCAGTAGACTTCGGACATCGGTGAATCAGCCCCAGCATTTT
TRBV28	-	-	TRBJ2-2	CASTAPSEALPNTGELFF	TGTGCCAGCACCGCCCCGAGTGAGGCCCTTCCGAACACCGGGGAGCTGTTTTTT
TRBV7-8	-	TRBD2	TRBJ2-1	CASSSPPSGGRNEQFF	TGTGCCAGCAGCTCGCCTCCTAGCGGGGGAAGGAATGAGCAGTTCTTC
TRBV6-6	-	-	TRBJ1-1	CASSSSRGRNTEAFF	TGTGCCAGCAGTTCCTCCAGGGGACGGAACACTGAAGCTTTCTTT